This T cell receptor beta chain was retrieved from a study of metastatic and nonmetastatic thyroid tumors. Overall study context: Repertoire comparisons spanned blood and tumor or nodule tissue from malignant and benign thyroid patients.

CDR3 size: 16 residues. After removal of 4 bases from V and 3 bases from J, the junction contained 6 bases not matched to a gene. From germline, CDR1 is SGDLS and CDR2 YYNGEE. Patients had received no treatment of any kind before thyroid surgery. Ten or more counts support this clone. Authors' analysis steps: Researchers built a distant-metastasis classifier for papillary thyroid cancer that drew on CDR3 differences across clinicopathological groups. TCRdb reprocessed the PCR reads via MiXCR. TCRdb, rather than the study authors, made the V and J calls. Among tens of thousands of clones listed, less than 25% were seen once.

Sequencing was carried out using blood. The V gene is TRBV9, the J gene TRBJ2-5, with 13 bases matching TRBD2. The TCR sequence derives from a female donor with papillary thyroid cancer or a benign thyroid nodule (not recorded which). Some clones in this sample may be carry-over from other donors' samples. The CDR3 is CASSLGGTSGKETQYF. CDR3 in DNA: TGTGCCAGCAGCCTAGGGGGGACTAGCGGGAAAGAGACCCAGTACTTC. The whole variable domain, filled in from reference TRBV9 and TRBJ2-5, reads DSGVTQTPKHLITATGQRVTLRCSPRSGDLSVYWYQQSLDQGLQFLIQYYNGEERAKGNILERFSAQQFPDLHSELNLSSLELGDSALYFCASSLGGTSGKETQYFGPGTRLLVL.